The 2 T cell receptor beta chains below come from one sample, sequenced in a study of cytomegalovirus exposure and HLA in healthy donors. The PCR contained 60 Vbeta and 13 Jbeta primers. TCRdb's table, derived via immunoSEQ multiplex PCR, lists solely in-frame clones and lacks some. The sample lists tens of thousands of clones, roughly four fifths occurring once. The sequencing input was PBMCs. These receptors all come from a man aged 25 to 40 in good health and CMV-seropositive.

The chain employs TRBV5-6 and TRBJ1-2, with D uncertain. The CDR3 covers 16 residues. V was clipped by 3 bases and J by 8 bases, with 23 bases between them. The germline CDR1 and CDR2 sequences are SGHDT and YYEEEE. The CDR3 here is CASSSRIDGVNRGYTF. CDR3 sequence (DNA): TGTGCCAGCAGCTCACGTATTGACGGGGTGAACCGGGGCTACACCTTC.

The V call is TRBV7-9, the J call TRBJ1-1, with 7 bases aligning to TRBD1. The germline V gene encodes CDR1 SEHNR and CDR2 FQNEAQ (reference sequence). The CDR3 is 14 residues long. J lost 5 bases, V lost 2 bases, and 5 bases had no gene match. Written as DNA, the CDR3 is TGTGCCAGCAGCTTAACAGGGGCGGAGACTGAAGCTTTCTTT. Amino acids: CASSLTGAETEAFF.